The 6 T cell receptor beta chains presented below share a single source sample, sequenced in a study of blood T cells in healthy people across ages. Primed by a sample-barcoded 5' primer and a J-beta primer mix, a second PCR proceeded for about 6 to 11 cycles. TCRdb re-called the 5' RACE reads with MiXCR, one entry per CDR3 protein. The repertoire holds about 1.4 million distinct CDR3 sequences, with 45% to 70% as singletons. Sequencing input: blood. The receptors were gathered from a man aged 18-30 years in good health.

The chain couples TRBV7-2 to TRBJ2-7, with TRBD1 matching over 8 bases. V was pared by 5 bases and J by 3 bases, with 12 bases of the junction left unmatched. This CDR3 has 16 residues. Looked up from germline, CDR1 is SGHTA and CDR2 is FQGNSA. CDR3 amino acids: CASSMGFGTGRYEQYF. CDR3 DNA: TGTGCCAGCAGCATGGGGTTCGGGACAGGTCGCTACGAGCAGTACTTC.

The rearrangement joins TRBV10-3 to TRBJ1-5; a possible D gene is TRBD1 (6 bases). This CDR3 spans 14 amino acids. Trimming took 4 bases from V and 5 from J, leaving 12 bases between them. Germline loops: CDR1 ENHRY, CDR2 SYGVKD. The CDR3 DNA follows: TGTGCCATCAGTGGGGCCAGGGGCCATCAGCCCCAGCATTTT. It codes for CAISGARGHQPQHF.

This clonotype was seen only once. This chain connects TRBV27 to TRBJ1-5; weak D call: TRBD1 (5 bases). Germline-derived CDR1 and CDR2 are MNHEY and SMNVEV (reference sequence). V was cut by 8 bases and J by 0 bases, with 8 bases left in between. The CDR3 length is 13 residues. The CDR3 loop is CASRQTSNQPQHF. In DNA, the CDR3 is TGTGCCAGCCGACAGACTAGCAATCAGCCCCAGCATTTT.

The chain uses TRBV29-1 and TRBJ2-4, with D tentatively TRBD1 (6 bases). The V gene's germline CDR1 is SQVTM and CDR2 ANQGSEA. Trimming stripped 6 bases from V and 9 bases from J, with 15 bases between. The CDR3 has 12 residues. CDR3: CSVEQGLGIQYF. CDR3 DNA sequence: TGCAGCGTAGAACAGGGTCTAGGCATTCAGTACTTC.

V and J are TRBV4-3 and TRBJ1-2, with D maybe TRBD1 (6 bases). The germline CDR1 and CDR2 sequences are LGHNA and YSLEER. The V gene lost 0 bases and the J gene lost 7 bases, with 18 bases spanning the gap. The CDR3 runs 16 residues. The CDR3 nucleotides are TGCGCCAGCAGCCAAGATCGCGGGGGCAGTCCCGGTGGCTACACCTTC. Protein product: CASSQDRGGSPGGYTF.

V gene TRBV19 combines with J gene TRBJ2-7, with D tentatively TRBD1 or TRBD2 (6 bases each). This CDR3 spans 16 amino acids. V lost 5 bases and J 0 bases, leaving 17 bases between the germline ends. Looked up from germline, CDR1 is LNHDA and CDR2 is SQIVND (reference sequence). This chain's CDR3 is CASSVSNREVSYEQYF. As DNA, the CDR3 is TGTGCCAGTAGTGTATCCAACAGGGAGGTCTCCTACGAGCAGTACTTC.